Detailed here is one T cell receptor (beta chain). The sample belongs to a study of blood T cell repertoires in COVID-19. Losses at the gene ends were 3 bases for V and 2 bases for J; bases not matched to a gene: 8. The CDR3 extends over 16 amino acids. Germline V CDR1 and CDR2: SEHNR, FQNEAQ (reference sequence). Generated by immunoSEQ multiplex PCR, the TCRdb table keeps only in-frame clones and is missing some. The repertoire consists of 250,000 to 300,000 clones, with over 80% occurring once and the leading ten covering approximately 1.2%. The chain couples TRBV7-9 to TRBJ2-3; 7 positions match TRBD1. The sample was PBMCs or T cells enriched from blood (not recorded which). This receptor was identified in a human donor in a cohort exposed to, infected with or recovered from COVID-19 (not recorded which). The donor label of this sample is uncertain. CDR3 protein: CASSFGTGVTTDTQYF. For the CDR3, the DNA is TGTGCCAGCAGCTTTGGAACAGGGGTTACCACAGATACGCAGTATTTT.